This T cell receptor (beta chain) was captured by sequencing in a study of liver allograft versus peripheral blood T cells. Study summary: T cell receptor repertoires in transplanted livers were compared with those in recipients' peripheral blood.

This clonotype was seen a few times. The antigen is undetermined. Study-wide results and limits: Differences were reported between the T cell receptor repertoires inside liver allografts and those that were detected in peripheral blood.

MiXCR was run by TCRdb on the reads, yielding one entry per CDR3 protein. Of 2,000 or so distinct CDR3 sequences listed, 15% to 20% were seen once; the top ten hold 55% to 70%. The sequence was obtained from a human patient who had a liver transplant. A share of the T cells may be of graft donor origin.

The CDR3, as DNA: TGTGCCAGCAGGGCTGCGGGTTCTGGCTACACCTTC. Translation: CASRAAGSGYTF. The J gene is TRBJ1-2, the V gene TRBV27, with no clear D. Germline CDR1 is MNHEY and CDR2 is SMNVEV (reference sequence). The CDR3 runs to 12 residues. V was shortened by 6 bases and J by 7 bases, with 12 bases between the two germline ends.